These 9 T cell receptor beta chains share one sample of origin, sequenced in a study of regulatory T cells in long-lasting Graves disease. Building of the TCR beta libraries involved iRepertoire HTBI primers and Arm-PCR of CDR3 regions. MiXCR, applied by TCRdb to the multiplex PCR reads, yields one record per CDR3 protein. This table has hundreds of thousands of distinct CDR3 sequences, 15% to 20% appearing once. The time point denotes: newly diagnosed GD, antithyroid drugs for less than 3 months. PBMC RNA was the source of the TCR library. The same sample was also used in a study of T cells in Graves' hyperthyroidism and ophthalmopathy.

The source material was peripheral blood mononuclear cells (PBMCs), sampled at new diagnosis, from a patient treated with antithyroid drugs. The receptors were sampled from a woman in her twenties or thirties with Graves disease.

The rearrangement uses TRBV7-9 and TRBJ2-6, with 7 bases aligning to TRBD1. CDR1 SEHNR and CDR2 FQNEAQ come from the germline V gene (reference sequence). The ends lost 4 bases at V and 2 bases at J; junction bases unmatched: 5. This CDR3 contains 16 residues. Written as DNA, the CDR3 is TGTGCCAGCAGCTGGACAGGTCCAGCTGGGGCCAACGTCCTGACTTTC. Protein: CASSWTGPAGANVLTF.

This clonotype came up many times. The V and J genes are TRBV7-8 and TRBJ2-4; no reliable D call. V was trimmed by 5 bases and J by 5 bases, leaving 13 bases between them. Germline loops: CDR1 SGHVS, CDR2 FQNEAQ. The CDR3 has 14 amino acids. In DNA form, the CDR3 reads TGTGCCAGCAGCCAGCTAGATTGGGAAAACATTCAGTACTTC. Translation gives CASSQLDWENIQYF.

The sample holds many counts of this clonotype. The chain links TRBV6-1 to TRBJ1-1; TRBD1 aligns across 10 bases. CDR1 and CDR2 (germline): MNHNS, SASEGT. This CDR3 region has 15 residues. V lost 6 bases, J lost 4 bases, and 8 bases stayed unmatched. The CDR3 DNA reads as TGTGCCAGCAGCGACCGGGACAGGGGAGGCACTGAAGCTTTCTTT. It yields the protein CASSDRDRGGTEAFF.

This clonotype was counted ten times or more. The V call is TRBV6-1, the J call TRBJ2-1, with D perhaps TRBD1 (5 bases). The germline V gene has CDR1 MNHNS and CDR2 SASEGT. V was clipped by 7 bases and J by 0 bases, with 7 bases between them. The CDR3 length is 13 residues. The DNA of the CDR3 is TGTGCCAGCAAGGGGTACTCCTACAATGAGCAGTTCTTC. Protein product: CASKGYSYNEQFF.

This clonotype was counted at least ten times. This sequence joins TRBV27 and TRBJ1-5; possibly TRBD1 for D (6 bases). Germline loops: CDR1 MNHEY, CDR2 SMNVEV (reference sequence). This CDR3 is 14 amino acids long. V lost 4 bases and J lost 6, with 13 bases in between. The CDR3 loop reads CASSYQGYGQPQHF. DNA of the CDR3: TGTGCCAGCAGTTACCAGGGGTACGGTCAGCCCCAGCATTTT.

This clonotype was detected a few times. The chain is built from TRBV24-1 and TRBJ1-5; D is possibly TRBD1 (5 bases). CDR1 and CDR2 (germline): KGHDR, SFDVKD. V was clipped by 11 bases and J by 9 bases, with 16 bases between them. The CDR3 totals 12 residues. As DNA, the CDR3 is TGTGCCATTTCGACAGCCTCGGGGCCCCAGCATTTT. Its protein product is CAISTASGPQHF.

V is TRBV10-3 and J is TRBJ2-7; D is uncertain. This CDR3 has 13 amino acids. Trimming took off 2 bases at V and 3 bases at J, with 8 bases between the two ends. Per the germline V gene, CDR1 is ENHRY and CDR2 is SYGVKD. For the CDR3, the DNA is TGTGCCATCAGTGAGCACGGAGTCTACGAGCAGTACTTC. Amino acid sequence: CAISEHGVYEQYF.

This clonotype appeared many times. The rearrangement joins TRBV20-1 to TRBJ1-5, with a possible D match to TRBD1 (5 bases). The length of the CDR3 is 14 residues. Germline values: CDR1 DFQATT, CDR2 SNEGSKA (reference sequence). Trimming stripped 7 bases from V and 0 bases from J, with 13 bases between. The CDR3 region has the DNA TGCAGTGTTCCGCTGGGACGTAGCAATCAGCCCCAGCATTTT. It specifies CSVPLGRSNQPQHF.

This clonotype occurred many times. CDR3 in amino acids: CASSITGRMTDTQYF. The CDR3 DNA follows: TGTGCCAGCAGTATTACGGGACGGATGACAGATACGCAGTATTTT. This chain joins TRBV28 and TRBJ2-3; tentatively, D is TRBD1 or TRBD2 (5 bases each). In germline, CDR1 is MDHEN, CDR2 SYDVKM. CDR3 length: 15 amino acids. Between the trimmed V and J ends, which lost 5 bases and 3 bases, there was a span of 15 bases.